These 3 T cell receptor beta chains originate from one sample sequenced in a study of spatial heterogeneity in lung cancer. TCRdb reanalysed the 5' RACE reads using MiXCR and keeps one entry per CDR3 protein. Altogether roughly 39,000 distinct CDR3 sequences are present, 6.5% to 9.5% being singletons, with the ten largest covering over 25%. The sample's time point: sample taken at primary tumor resection. The study sequenced unsorted whole RNA from tumor, nontumor lung or frozen PBMC. The sequencing used PBMCs, collected at surgery. Every receptor here comes from a male donor with early-stage non-small cell lung cancer.

This clonotype has a count of ten or more. This chain joins TRBV24-1 and TRBJ2-1, with D possibly being TRBD2 (5 bases). The V and J ends lost 1 base and 7 bases respectively, with 7 bases between them. The CDR3 is made up of 13 amino acids. The germline CDR1 and CDR2 sequences are KGHDR and SFDVKD. The CDR3 region is CATSDLLDNEQFF. The CDR3 DNA is TGTGCCACCAGTGATTTACTAGATAATGAGCAGTTCTTC.

This clonotype was recorded many times. In nucleotides, the CDR3 is TGTGCCTGGAGTTTACAGGGTAATGAAAAACTGTTTTTT. It encodes CAWSLQGNEKLFF. The chain combines TRBV30 with TRBJ1-4; tentative D call: TRBD1 (6 bases). CDR1 and CDR2 (germline): GTSNPN, SVGIG (reference sequence). This CDR3 spans 13 amino acids. Trimming stripped 2 bases from V and 4 bases from J, with 8 bases between.

J is TRBJ2-3 and V is TRBV20-1; D gene uncertain. This CDR3 is 18 amino acids long. The ends were cut back, 0 bases at V and 2 bases at J, with 21 bases in the middle. Per germline, CDR1 DFQATT and CDR2 SNEGSKA (reference sequence). The CDR3 sequence is CSAREWEKSLSLTDTQYF. The CDR3 DNA reads as TGCAGTGCTAGAGAATGGGAAAAGAGCCTCTCCCTCACAGATACGCAGTATTTT.